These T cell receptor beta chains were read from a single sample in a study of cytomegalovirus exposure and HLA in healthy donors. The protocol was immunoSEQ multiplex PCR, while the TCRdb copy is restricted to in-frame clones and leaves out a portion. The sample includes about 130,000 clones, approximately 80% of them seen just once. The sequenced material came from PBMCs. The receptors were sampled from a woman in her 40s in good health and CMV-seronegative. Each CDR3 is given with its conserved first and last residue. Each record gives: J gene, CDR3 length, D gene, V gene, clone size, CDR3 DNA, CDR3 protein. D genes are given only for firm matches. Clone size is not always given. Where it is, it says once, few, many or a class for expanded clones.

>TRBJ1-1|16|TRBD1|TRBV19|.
TGTGCCAGTAGTATTGGGACAGGGAGAATGAACACTGAAGCTTTCTTT
CASSIGTGRMNTEAFF
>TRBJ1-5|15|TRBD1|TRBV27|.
TGTGCCAGCAGCCCCCAGGGGGCGATAGGTCAGCCCCAGCATTTT
CASSPQGAIGQPQHF
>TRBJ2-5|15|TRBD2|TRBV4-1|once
TGCGCCAGCAGCCGAAGGACTAGCGGCTCAGAGACCCAGTACTTC
CASSRRTSGSETQYF
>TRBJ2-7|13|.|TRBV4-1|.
TGCGCCAGCAGCCTGAGTGGGGACTACGAGCAGTACTTC
CASSLSGDYEQYF
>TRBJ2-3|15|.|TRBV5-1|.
TGCGCCAGCAGCTTGGAACAGGGAGGCACAGATACGCAGTATTTT
CASSLEQGGTDTQYF
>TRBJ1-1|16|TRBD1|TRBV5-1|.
TGCGCCAGCAGCTGGGGGACAGGGGAGAAGGACACTGAAGCTTTCTTT
CASSWGTGEKDTEAFF
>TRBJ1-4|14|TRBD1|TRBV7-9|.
TGTGCCAGCAGCTTCGGGACAGCCGGGGAAAAACTGTTTTTT
CASSFGTAGEKLFF
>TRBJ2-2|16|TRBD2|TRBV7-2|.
TGTGCCAGCAGCCCGCGACTAGCGGGGCCCGGAAGGGAGCTGTTTTTT
CASSPRLAGPGRELFF
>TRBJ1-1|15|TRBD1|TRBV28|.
TGTGCCAGCAGTTTACAGGGGGCGATGAACACTGAAGCTTTCTTT
CASSLQGAMNTEAFF
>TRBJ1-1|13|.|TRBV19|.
TGTGCCAGTAGTATAGCGGTGAACACTGAAGCTTTCTTT
CASSIAVNTEAFF
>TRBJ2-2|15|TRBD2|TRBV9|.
TGTGCCAGCAGCGTAGATACGACTAGCGGTGGGGGGCTGTTTTTT
CASSVDTTSGGGLFF
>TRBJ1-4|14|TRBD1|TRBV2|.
TGTGCCAGCAGCTCCGGGACAGGAAATGAAAAACTGTTTTTT
CASSSGTGNEKLFF
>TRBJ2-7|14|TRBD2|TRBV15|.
TGTGCCACCAGCAGTCCCACTAGCGGTTACGAGCAGTACTTC
CATSSPTSGYEQYF
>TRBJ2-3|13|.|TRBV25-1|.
TGTGCCAGCAGGACTTATTCCTCAGATACGCAGTATTTT
CASRTYSSDTQYF
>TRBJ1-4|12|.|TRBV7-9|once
TGTGCCAGCAGCTTTTCAGGGGAAAAACTGTTTTTT
CASSFSGEKLFF
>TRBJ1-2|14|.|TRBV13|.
TGTGCCAGCAGCTTAATAGGGGCTCCCTATGGCTACACCTTC
CASSLIGAPYGYTF
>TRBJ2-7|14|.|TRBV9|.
TGTGCCAGCAGCCCGTCGGGGTTAGCCTACGAGCAGTACTTC
CASSPSGLAYEQYF
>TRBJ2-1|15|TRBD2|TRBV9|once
TGTGCCAGCACCCCCGGTAGCGGGCTCTACAATGAGCAGTTCTTC
CASTPGSGLYNEQFF
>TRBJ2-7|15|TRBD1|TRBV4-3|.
TGCGCCAGCAGCCAAGATGGGACAGGGCCCTACGAGCAGTACTTC
CASSQDGTGPYEQYF
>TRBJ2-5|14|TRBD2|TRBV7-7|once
TGTGCTAGCAGCTTGAACGTAGCGGGGGAGACCCAGTACTTC
CASSLNVAGETQYF
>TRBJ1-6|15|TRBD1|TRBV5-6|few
TGTGCCAGCAGCGTGACAGGGAAGGGGGATTCACCCCTCCACTTT
CASSVTGKGDSPLHF
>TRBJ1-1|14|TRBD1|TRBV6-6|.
TGTGCCAGCAGATTACAGGGGGTGAACACTGAAGCTTTCTTT
CASRLQGVNTEAFF
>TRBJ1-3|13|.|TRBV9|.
TGTGCCAGCAGTCAGGGCTCTGGAAACACCATATATTTT
CASSQGSGNTIYF
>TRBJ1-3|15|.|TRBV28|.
TGTGCCAGCAGGGGAGGGGGGTCCTCTGGAAACACCATATATTTT
CASRGGGSSGNTIYF
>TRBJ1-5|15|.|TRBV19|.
TGTGCCAGTAGTATATTGGCGGGGAGGGATCAGCCCCAGCATTTT
CASSILAGRDQPQHF
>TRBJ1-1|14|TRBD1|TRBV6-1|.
TGTGCCAGCAGTGTGGACAGGGCGGGCCGTGAAGCTTTCTTT
CASSVDRAGREAFF
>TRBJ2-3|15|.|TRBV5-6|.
TGTGCCAGCAGCTTGCTTTCCGCGCCCACAGATACGCAGTATTTT
CASSLLSAPTDTQYF
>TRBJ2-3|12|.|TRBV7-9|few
TGTGCCTTCGGACAGTACACAGATACGCAGTATTTT
CAFGQYTDTQYF
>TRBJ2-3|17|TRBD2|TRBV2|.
TGTGCCAGCACCGCAGGACTAGTTCTCCCCCTCACAGATACGCAGTATTTT
CASTAGLVLPLTDTQYF
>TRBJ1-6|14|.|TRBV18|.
TGTGCCAGCTCACCACCAACAGAGAATTCACCCCTCCACTTT
CASSPPTENSPLHF
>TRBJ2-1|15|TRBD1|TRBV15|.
TGTGCCACCAGCAAAGGGACAGGGGGCTACAATGAGCAGTTCTTC
CATSKGTGGYNEQFF
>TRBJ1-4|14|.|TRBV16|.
TGTGCCAGCAGCCGCAGTGGTCCTAATGAAAAACTGTTTTTT
CASSRSGPNEKLFF
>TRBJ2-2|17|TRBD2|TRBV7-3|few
TGTGCCAGCAGCTTGAACCCGGGACTAGCAAACACCGGGGAGCTGTTTTTT
CASSLNPGLANTGELFF
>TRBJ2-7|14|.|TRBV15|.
TGTGCCACCAGCAGAGGGTCCAGGGTCGACGAGCAGTACTTC
CATSRGSRVDEQYF
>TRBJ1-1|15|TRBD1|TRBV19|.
TGTGCCAGTAGTCCGAACAGGGGGCTGAACACTGAAGCTTTCTTT
CASSPNRGLNTEAFF
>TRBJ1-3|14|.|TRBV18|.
TGTGCCAGCTCACCAGGAGTCTCTGGAAACACCATATATTTT
CASSPGVSGNTIYF
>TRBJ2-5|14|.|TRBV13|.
TGTGCCAGCAGCTTAAATCAGGGGTTGGAGACCCAGTACTTC
CASSLNQGLETQYF
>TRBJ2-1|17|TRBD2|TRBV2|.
TGTGCCAGCAGTGAAGCCGGGACTAGCGGGGGGCGGTGGAAAAAGTTCTTC
CASSEAGTSGGRWKKFF
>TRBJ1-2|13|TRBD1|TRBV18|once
TGTGCCAGCACTCCACCAGGGGGCTATGGCTACACCTTC
CASTPPGGYGYTF
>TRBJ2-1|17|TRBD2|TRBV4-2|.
TGTGCCAGCAGCCAAGATTCGGTGGGACTAGTAGACAATGAGCAGTTCTTC
CASSQDSVGLVDNEQFF
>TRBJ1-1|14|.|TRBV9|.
TGTGCCAGCAGCGGACATTTGCAGAACACTGAAGCTTTCTTT
CASSGHLQNTEAFF
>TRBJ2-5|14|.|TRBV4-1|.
TGCGCCAGCAGCCAAGTAGGAGGAGTAGAGACCCAGTACTTC
CASSQVGGVETQYF
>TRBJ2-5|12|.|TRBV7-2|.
TGTGCCAGCAGCCAGATCCAAGAGACCCAGTACTTC
CASSQIQETQYF
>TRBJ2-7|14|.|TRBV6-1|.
TGTGCCAGCAGTGAATTCCGGGTTTCCTACGAGCAGTACTTC
CASSEFRVSYEQYF
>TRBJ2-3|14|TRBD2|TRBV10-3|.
TGTGCCATCGGCCTAGCGGGAAACCCAGATACGCAGTATTTT
CAIGLAGNPDTQYF
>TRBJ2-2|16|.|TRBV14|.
TGTGCCAGCAGCCAAGATACTGGATGGGCCACCGGGGAGCTGTTTTTT
CASSQDTGWATGELFF
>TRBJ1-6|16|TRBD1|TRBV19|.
TGTGCCAGTAGCCCGGGGACAGGGATCTATAATTCACCCCTCCACTTT
CASSPGTGIYNSPLHF
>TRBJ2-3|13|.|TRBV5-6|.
TGTGCCAGCAGCGCCACTAGCCGAGGTACGCAGTATTTT
CASSATSRGTQYF
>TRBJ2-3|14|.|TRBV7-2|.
TGTGCCAGCAGCTCCTACAGGGTCACAGATACGCAGTATTTT
CASSSYRVTDTQYF
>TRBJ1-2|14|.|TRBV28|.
TGTGCCAGCAGTCCGCTAAACCCCCGCTATGGCTACACCTTC
CASSPLNPRYGYTF
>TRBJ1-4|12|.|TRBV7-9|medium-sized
TGTTCCAGCAGCAACCAGGGTGAAAAACTGTTTTTT
CSSSNQGEKLFF
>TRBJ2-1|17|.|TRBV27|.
TGTGCCAGCAGTCCGCCTCTCTTAGAAAGCAGGGCAGATGAGCAGTTCTTC
CASSPPLLESRADEQFF
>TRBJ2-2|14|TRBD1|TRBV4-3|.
TGCGCCAGCAGCTTGACAGGGTATACCGGGGAGCTGTTTTTT
CASSLTGYTGELFF
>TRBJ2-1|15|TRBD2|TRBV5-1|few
TGCGCCAGCAGCTCTAGCGGGGGGGATTACAATGAGCAGTTCTTC
CASSSSGGDYNEQFF
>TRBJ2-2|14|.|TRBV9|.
TGTGCCAGCAGCGCAATCGAGGGCGCCGGGGAGCTGTTTTTT
CASSAIEGAGELFF
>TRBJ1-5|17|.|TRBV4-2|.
TGTGCCAGCAGCCAAGTAACGTCCGGGTATAGCAATCAGCCCCAGCATTTT
CASSQVTSGYSNQPQHF
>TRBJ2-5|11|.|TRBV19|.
TGTGCCAGTAGCCTACAAGAGACCCAGTACTTC
CASSLQETQYF
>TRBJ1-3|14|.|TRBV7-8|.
TGTGCCAGCAGCTTAGCAGGGACAGGAAACACCATATATTTT
CASSLAGTGNTIYF
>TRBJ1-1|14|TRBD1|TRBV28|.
TGTGCCAGCAGTTTGGGACAGGGAGGTACTGAAGCTTTCTTT
CASSLGQGGTEAFF
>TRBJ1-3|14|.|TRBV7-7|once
TGTGCTAGCAGCTCAGGGGTTGCTGGAAACACCATATATTTT
CASSSGVAGNTIYF